These 3 T cell receptor beta chains were sequenced from one sample in a study of control samples from healthy donors and cancer patients. Generated by immunoSEQ multiplex PCR, the TCRdb table keeps only in-frame clones and is missing some. This table holds some 94,000 clones, about 88% found once. Sequences were obtained from PBMCs. These receptors originate from a woman between 50 and 59 years old with colorectal cancer.

V and J are TRBV6-2 or TRBV6-3 and TRBJ2-3; D is uncertain. The CDR3 extends over 16 amino acids. The germline V and J ends were trimmed by 2 bases and 2 bases, with 14 bases remaining between them. CDR1 MNHEY and CDR2 SVGEGT come from the germline V gene. The CDR3 nucleotides are TGTGCCAGCAGTTACGAGGCGCGGCAGGCCACAGATACGCAGTATTTT. Amino acids: CASSYEARQATDTQYF.

This clone came up once. V and J are TRBV19 and TRBJ2-5; 8 bases map to TRBD1. This CDR3 comprises 16 residues. J was trimmed by 4 bases and V by 4 bases; bases with no gene match: 11. Germline V gene sequence: CDR1 LNHDA, CDR2 SQIVND (reference sequence). CDR3 DNA: TGTGCCAGTAGTAATATGTGGCAGGGGGCTGGAGAGACCCAGTACTTC. It codes for CASSNMWQGAGETQYF.

The chain combines TRBV7-9 with TRBJ1-2; TRBD1 agrees at 8 bases. This CDR3 contains 16 residues. The germline gives CDR1 SEHNR, CDR2 FQNEAQ (reference sequence). V lost 3 bases to trimming and J lost 0 bases; unmatched junction nucleotides: 6. The CDR3 loop reads CASSLAGQGANYGYTF. The DNA for the CDR3 is TGTGCCAGCAGCTTGGCCGGACAGGGAGCTAACTATGGCTACACCTTC. The complete variable domain, with remaining parts taken from reference TRBV7-9 and TRBJ1-2, reads DTGVSQNPRHKITKRGQNVTFRCDPISEHNRLYWYRQTLGQGPEFLTYFQNEAQLEKSRLLSDRFSAERPKGSFSTLEIQRTEQGDSAMYLCASSLAGQGANYGYTFGSGTRLTVV.